Described below is a single T cell receptor (beta chain) sequence and its context. Its antigen is undetermined. Naive CD8 cells lacked CD45RO and underwent positive selection for CCR7, leaving out terminally differentiated effector memory CD45RA+ cells. Every contributor of samples was a Caucasian grown-up residing in Nashville, Tennessee. This entry comes from a study of shared clonotypes between healthy human individuals. Study-wide results and caveats: Naive subsets usually exceeded memory subsets in estimated richness.

The CDR3 runs to 18 residues. Trimming shortened V by 2 bases and J by 0 bases, and 15 bases separated the two germline ends. DNA at approximately 200 ng, around 30,000 T cell genomes, went into sorted-subset replicate PCRs. Libraries were prepared by immunoSEQ multiplex PCR; TCRdb keeps only in-frame clonotypes and omits some of them. The data hold about 1.9 million clones, with about 93% observed a single time. This clonotype was obtained from a man between 18 and 29 years old in good health. Some clones in this sample may be carry-over from other donors' samples. The source material was naive CD8+ T cells from PBMCs. This chain uses TRBV5-3 with TRBJ2-6; perhaps TRBD2 as D (7 bases). TRBV5-3 is annotated as an ORF whose role is uncertain. DNA for the CDR3: TGTGCCAGAAGCTTAAAAACGGGGGGCCGCTCTGGGGCCAACGTCCTGACTTTC. It specifies CARSLKTGGRSGANVLTF.